The text below deals with one TCR beta chain. As yet, its antigen is unknown. The source of the sample is a study of cytomegalovirus exposure and HLA in healthy donors. General observations from the study: Data from an earlier analysis indicated that most TCR beta V segments were productive either about 90% or about 30% of the time. Among the most significant clusters, several appeared linked to common viral pathogens in a later analysis. Presence/absence analyses assumed roughly uniform sequencing depth across donors, which may not hold.

Amplification used 60 Vbeta primers and 13 Jbeta primers. Libraries were prepared by immunoSEQ multiplex PCR; TCRdb keeps only in-frame clonotypes and omits some of them. The table lists around 76,000 clones, over 70% of them singletons. The clonotype was recovered from a man aged 40-55 years in good health and CMV-seronegative. Sequencing was done on a sample of PBMCs.

The DNA of the CDR3 is TGTGCCAGCATGGGGACTAGCGGGAAATCAGCGGATACGCAGTATTTT. It encodes CASMGTSGKSADTQYF. V usage is TRBV5-4 and J usage is TRBJ2-3; 13 bases agree with TRBD2. Germline values: CDR1 SGHNT, CDR2 YYREEE (reference sequence). The CDR3 runs 16 residues. With V trimmed by 6 bases and J by 6 bases, 10 bases remained unmatched.